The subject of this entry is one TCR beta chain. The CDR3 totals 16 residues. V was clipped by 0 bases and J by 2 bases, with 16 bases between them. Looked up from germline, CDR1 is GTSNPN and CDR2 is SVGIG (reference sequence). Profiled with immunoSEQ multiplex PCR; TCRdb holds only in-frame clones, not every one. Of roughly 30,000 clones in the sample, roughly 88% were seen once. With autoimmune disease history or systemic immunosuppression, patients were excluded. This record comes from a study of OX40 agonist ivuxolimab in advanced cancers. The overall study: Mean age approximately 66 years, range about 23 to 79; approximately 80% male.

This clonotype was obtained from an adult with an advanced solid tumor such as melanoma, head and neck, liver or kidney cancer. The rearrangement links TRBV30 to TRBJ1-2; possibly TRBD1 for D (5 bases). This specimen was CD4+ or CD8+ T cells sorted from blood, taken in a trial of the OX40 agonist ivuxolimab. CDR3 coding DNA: TGTGCCTGGAGTGTATTGGTGCGGGGCTCAAACTATGGCTACACCTTC. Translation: CAWSVLVRGSNYGYTF.